These 22 T cell receptor beta chains were all obtained from the same sample, sequenced in a study of beta chain features in type 1 diabetes. Study-wide results and caveats: Significant though moderate, a shortening of TCRB CDR3s appeared in all four CD4+ subsets of Type 1 diabetes patients.

Their cognate antigens are unknown. The investigators reverse transcribed all of the isolated RNA, so they sequenced expressed TCRB transcripts. Clones were read by immunoSEQ multiplex PCR, and TCRdb kept only the in-frame ones, dropping some. The sample shows roughly 280,000 clones, roughly 24% of them seen only once. Sequencing input: naive CD4+ T cells from blood. The receptors were gathered from a woman aged 25 to 39 with type 1 diabetes.

In its sample, this clone was seen a few times. The chain is built from TRBV5-4 and TRBJ1-4, with TRBD1 matching over 7 bases. This CDR3 comprises 13 residues. CDR1 and CDR2 from the germline V gene are SGHNT and YYREEE (reference sequence). Trimming at V came to 6 bases and at J to 8 bases, leaving 7 bases not matched to a gene. CDR3 DNA: TGTGCCAGCACTACCGGGACAGAAGAAAAACTGTTTTTT. This sequence encodes CASTTGTEEKLFF.

The chain has TRBV5-1 and TRBJ1-2, with D maybe TRBD1 (6 bases). This CDR3 has 14 residues. Trimming took 4 bases from V and 4 from J, leaving 14 bases between them. Germline CDR1 SGHRS, CDR2 YFSETQ. The CDR3 spells CASSTEGGIYGYTF. CDR3 coding DNA: TGCGCCAGCAGCACCGAGGGGGGGATCTATGGCTACACCTTC.

This clone was seen a few times. The genes are TRBV9 and TRBJ2-7; TRBD2 aligns across 11 bases. Germline V gives CDR1 SGDLS, CDR2 YYNGEE. The junction had 7 bases not matched to a gene; V was cut back by 3 bases and J by 5 bases. The CDR3 is made up of 15 amino acids. DNA of the CDR3: TGTGCCAGCAGCGAAACGGGACTAGCGGTAAACGAGCAGTACTTC. Its translation: CASSETGLAVNEQYF.

The chain's CDR3 is CASSTSTGSLYNEQFF. Written as DNA, the CDR3 is TGTGCCAGTAGTACCTCAACAGGGTCCCTCTACAATGAGCAGTTCTTC. The V call is TRBV19, the J call TRBJ2-1, with D possibly being TRBD1 (6 bases). V was trimmed by 4 bases and J by 3 bases, leaving 16 bases between them. Looked up from germline, CDR1 is LNHDA and CDR2 is SQIVND (reference sequence). This CDR3 spans 16 amino acids.

This clone was counted a few times. The chain carries TRBV7-9 and TRBJ2-5; D unclear. The CDR3 is 14 residues long. Germline CDR1 and CDR2: SEHNR and FQNEAQ (reference sequence). V gave up 5 bases and J gave up 5 bases, with 15 bases separating them. The CDR3 DNA follows: TGTGCCAGCAGCCTCCGACTGGATCCGGAGACCCAGTACTTC. Translation: CASSLRLDPETQYF. The complete variable domain, with remaining parts taken from reference TRBV7-9 and TRBJ2-5, reads DTGVSQNPRHKITKRGQNVTFRCDPISEHNRLYWYRQTLGQGPEFLTYFQNEAQLEKSRLLSDRFSAERPKGSFSTLEIQRTEQGDSAMYLCASSLRLDPETQYFGPGTRLLVL.

J is TRBJ2-1 and V is TRBV28; 9 bases are shared with TRBD2. V lost 7 bases, J lost 8 bases, and 12 bases stayed unmatched. CDR3 length equals 15 residues. The germline V gene encodes CDR1 MDHEN and CDR2 SYDVKM. CDR3 region: CASIRGGRARDEQFF. The CDR3 DNA reads as TGTGCCAGCATTCGGGGCGGGAGGGCCCGTGATGAGCAGTTCTTC.

Here the CDR3 reads CASLTGALQETQYF. Here the CDR3 DNA reads TGTGCCAGCCTGACAGGAGCCCTCCAAGAGACCCAGTACTTC. The chain combines TRBV28 with TRBJ2-5, with D perhaps matching TRBD1 (6 bases). CDR1 and CDR2 from the germline V gene are MDHEN and SYDVKM. This CDR3 has 14 residues. Trimming left V 8 bases short and J 1 base short, with 14 bases between.

There are a few counts of this clone. V is TRBV28 and J is TRBJ2-6; 8 nucleotides line up with TRBD1. The CDR3 spans 15 residues. V gave up 6 bases and J gave up 0 bases; unmatched junction bases: 1. The V gene's germline CDR1 is MDHEN and CDR2 SYDVKM. The CDR3 nucleotides read TGTGCCAGCAGGGACAGGGACTCTGGGGCCAACGTCCTGACTTTC. This sequence encodes CASRDRDSGANVLTF.

This clone was found a few times. The rearrangement uses TRBV4-1 and TRBJ2-7, with 9 bases aligning to TRBD1. In germline, CDR1 is MGHRA, CDR2 YSYEKL. CDR3 length: 15 residues. V lost 3 bases, J lost 7 bases, and 10 bases stayed unmatched. The CDR3 protein is CASSQPGQGPMEQYF. For the CDR3, the DNA is TGCGCCAGCAGCCAGCCGGGACAGGGACCCATGGAGCAGTACTTC.

V gene TRBV28 combines with J gene TRBJ1-2; 8 nucleotides agree with TRBD1. The CDR3 totals 18 residues. Germline CDR1 MDHEN, CDR2 SYDVKM. The V gene end was trimmed by 2 bases and the J gene end by 3 bases; junction bases not matched to a gene: 14. CDR3 sequence: CASSLAHPVRTGHYGYTF. CDR3 DNA: TGTGCCAGCAGTTTAGCCCACCCTGTTAGGACAGGGCACTATGGCTACACCTTC.

This clone was recorded a few times. J is TRBJ2-6 and V is TRBV2, with D unclear. CDR3 length: 12 residues. Germline V gene data show CDR1 as SNHLY and CDR2 as FYNNEI. Trimming shortened V by 2 bases and J by 7 bases, and 3 bases separated the two germline ends. The CDR3 DNA reads TGTGCCAGCAGTGAATATGCCAACGTCCTGACTTTC. Translating it yields CASSEYANVLTF.

The chain couples TRBV7-9 to TRBJ2-1; 10 bases match TRBD1. The CDR3 runs to 15 residues. The V gene's germline CDR1 is SEHNR and CDR2 FQNEAQ (reference sequence). With V trimmed by 5 bases and J by 6 bases, 7 bases remained unmatched. The CDR3 protein is CASSRAGTGVNEQFF. The CDR3 coding sequence is TGTGCCAGCAGCCGAGCCGGGACAGGGGTCAATGAGCAGTTCTTC.

The CDR3 region has the DNA TGTGCCAGCAGTCCGTCCGGGACAGGGATTGGGGAGACCCAGTACTTC. Translation: CASSPSGTGIGETQYF. The V and J genes are TRBV28 and TRBJ2-5; 9 bases map to TRBD1. Germline V gene lookup returns CDR1 MDHEN and CDR2 SYDVKM. The CDR3 extends over 16 amino acids. V lost 5 bases and J lost 5; bases outside the gene matches: 12.

This clone has just a few counts. The chain has TRBV10-2 and TRBJ2-5, with TRBD1 matching over 10 bases. Germline trimming cut 6 bases from V and 5 bases from J; bases unmatched to any gene: 9. CDR1 WSHSY and CDR2 SAAADI come from the germline V gene. This CDR3 is built from 15 residues. CDR3: CASRDDRGPGETQYF. In DNA, the CDR3 is TGCGCCAGCAGAGACGACAGGGGGCCGGGGGAGACCCAGTACTTC.

This clone was recorded a few times. The chain has TRBV18 and TRBJ2-5; 8 positions match TRBD1. V shed 3 bases and J 4 bases; nucleotides not matched to a gene: 7. Germline CDR1 reads KGHSH; CDR2 reads LQKENI. The CDR3 length is 15 residues. CDR3 residues: CASSPTRTGRETQYF. CDR3 nucleotides: TGTGCCAGCTCACCGACTCGGACAGGGCGAGAGACCCAGTACTTC.

The chain employs TRBV5-4 and TRBJ2-7, with TRBD2 as a possible D gene (5 bases). V lost 0 bases to trimming and J lost 7 bases, with 20 bases between them. The CDR3 is made up of 16 amino acids. The germline gives CDR1 SGHNT, CDR2 YYREEE (reference sequence). The CDR3 sequence: CASSLAAGSPREEQYF. DNA for the CDR3: TGTGCCAGCAGCTTGGCGGCAGGCTCCCCGAGGGAGGAGCAGTACTTC.

CDR3 region: CAWSGAGELFF. CDR3 nucleotide sequence: TGTGCCTGGAGCGGGGCCGGGGAGCTGTTTTTT. The chain combines TRBV30 with TRBJ2-2; TRBD2 might be the D (5 bases). Germline CDR1 is GTSNPN and CDR2 is SVGIG (reference sequence). The V and J ends lost 3 bases and 6 bases respectively, with 5 bases between them. This CDR3 has 11 residues.

This clone has just a few counts. V and J are TRBV7-9 and TRBJ1-1; 8 positions agree with TRBD1. Germline V gene data show CDR1 as SEHNR and CDR2 as FQNEAQ (reference sequence). Trimming cost V 4 bases and J 1 base; bases outside gene matches: 2. The length of the CDR3 is 14 residues. CDR3 region: CASSSGQGNTEAFF. Here the CDR3 DNA reads TGTGCCAGCAGCTCAGGACAGGGGAACACTGAAGCTTTCTTT.

V and J are TRBV6-6 and TRBJ1-1, with unresolved D. The germline CDR1 and CDR2 sequences are MNHNY and SVGAGI (reference sequence). There are 14 residues in the CDR3. Trimming took 2 bases from V and 1 from J, leaving 8 bases between them. The CDR3 here is CASSYPGENTEAFF. The CDR3 nucleotides read TGTGCCAGCAGTTACCCCGGGGAGAACACTGAAGCTTTCTTT.

This clone has only a few counts. The V and J genes are TRBV29-1 and TRBJ1-4; D is unclear. This CDR3 contains 13 residues. Deletions cut 7 bases from V and 7 bases from J, with 16 bases between. Germline CDR1 is SQVTM and CDR2 is ANQGSEA. The CDR3 sequence: CSATGGGGEKLFF. The CDR3 DNA reads TGCAGCGCTACGGGAGGAGGCGGTGAAAAACTGTTTTTT.

V usage is TRBV28 and J usage is TRBJ1-2; D is undetermined. The germline V gene encodes CDR1 MDHEN and CDR2 SYDVKM. The CDR3 has 11 residues. Trimming removed 0 bases at V and 8 bases at J, with 4 bases between. The CDR3 DNA is TGTGCCAGCAGTTTATGGGCAGGCTACACCTTC. The encoded protein is CASSLWAGYTF.

The V call is TRBV6-1, the J call TRBJ1-1; weak D call: TRBD1 (5 bases). The CDR3 length is 13 residues. CDR1 and CDR2 from the germline V gene are MNHNS and SASEGT. Trimming removed 2 bases at V and 4 bases at J, with 8 bases between. CDR3 residues: CASSERTFTEAFF. The DNA for the CDR3 is TGTGCCAGCAGTGAAAGGACATTCACTGAAGCTTTCTTT.